This passage covers 27 T cell receptor beta chains from one sample sequenced in a study of OX40 agonist ivuxolimab in advanced cancers. TCRdb keeps only in-frame clones here, not all; method: immunoSEQ multiplex PCR. Of approximately 90,000 clones listed, around nine tenths were seen once; the top ten hold 0.25% to 0.3%. The source material was CD4+ or CD8+ T cells sorted from blood, sampled in a trial of the OX40 agonist ivuxolimab. The receptors derive from an adult with an advanced solid tumor such as melanoma, head and neck, liver or kidney cancer.

V is TRBV6-1 and J is TRBJ2-2, with a tentative D call TRBD1 (5 bases). The ends were cut back, 4 bases at V and 6 bases at J, with 15 bases in the middle. CDR1 is MNHNS and CDR2 is SASEGT in the germline V gene. This CDR3 is built from 15 residues. The CDR3 loop is CASSGGQGSAGELFF. Here the CDR3 DNA reads TGTGCCAGCAGTGGTGGGCAGGGTTCCGCCGGGGAGCTGTTTTTT.

The chain carries TRBV29-1 and TRBJ2-7; weak D call: TRBD1 (5 bases). The CDR3 is made up of 13 amino acids. The germline V and J ends were trimmed by 4 bases and 6 bases, with 16 bases remaining between them. The germline gives CDR1 SQVTM, CDR2 ANQGSEA. As DNA, the CDR3 is TGCAGCGTTGCCACAGGACCTATTCCCGAGCAGTACTTC. It translates to CSVATGPIPEQYF.

The chain links TRBV5-6 to TRBJ1-2; D gene unclear. Trimming pared 1 base from V and 8 bases from J, leaving 18 bases between. The germline V gene encodes CDR1 SGHDT and CDR2 YYEEEE. CDR3 length equals 15 residues. CDR3 sequence reads: CASSLKAATSGGYTF. The DNA of the CDR3 is TGTGCCAGCAGCTTGAAGGCCGCAACTTCTGGGGGCTACACCTTC.

The rearrangement uses TRBV19 and TRBJ1-1; D is perhaps TRBD1 (5 bases). Between the trimmed V and J ends, which lost 3 bases and 4 bases, there was a span of 15 bases. This CDR3 spans 15 amino acids. The V gene's germline CDR1 is LNHDA and CDR2 SQIVND (reference sequence). The CDR3 reads CASSMWKGSGTEAFF. DNA for the CDR3: TGTGCCAGTAGTATGTGGAAGGGGAGCGGCACTGAAGCTTTCTTT.

V usage is TRBV11-3 and J usage is TRBJ2-2; either TRBD1 or TRBD2 may supply D (6 bases each). Trimming shortened V by 5 bases and J by 5 bases, and 15 bases separated the two germline ends. The CDR3 contains 15 residues. The germline CDR1 and CDR2 sequences are SGHNT and YENEEA. The CDR3 loop reads CASSPEGGWTGELFF. The CDR3 bases are TGTGCCAGCAGCCCCGAGGGGGGTTGGACCGGGGAGCTGTTTTTT. Filled out from reference TRBV11-3 and TRBJ2-2, the complete variable domain reads EAGVVQSPRYKIIEKKQPVAFWCNPISGHNTLYWYLQNLGQGPELLIRYENEEAVDDSQLPKDRFSAERLKGVDSTLKIQPAELGDSAVYLCASSPEGGWTGELFFGEGSRLTVL.

The V and J genes are TRBV6-6 and TRBJ1-4; a possible D gene is TRBD1 (6 bases). V lost 7 bases and J lost 14, with 14 bases in between. This CDR3 has 11 amino acids. Looked up from germline, CDR1 is MNHNY and CDR2 is SVGAGI (reference sequence). Here the CDR3 DNA reads TGTGCCAGCAAAGGGGGAGTTGGTCTGTTTTTT. It specifies CASKGGVGLFF.

The rearrangement uses TRBV5-6 and TRBJ2-7; D ambiguous. CDR1 is SGHDT, CDR2 YYEEEE, per germline. Trimming took off 0 bases at V and 3 bases at J, with 7 bases between the two ends. This CDR3 has 13 amino acids. Here the CDR3 DNA reads TGTGCCAGCAGCTTGGGTTCCCTCTACGAGCAGTACTTC. It yields the protein CASSLGSLYEQYF.

This sequence joins TRBV12-5 and TRBJ2-1; unclear D gene. The V gene lost 1 base and the J gene lost 4 bases, with 5 bases spanning the gap. Germline V gene sequence: CDR1 LGHNT, CDR2 FRNRAP. The CDR3 has 13 amino acids. The DNA for the CDR3 is TGTGCTAGTGGTTTGGGCGGTTACAATGAGCAGTTCTTC. It is translated as CASGLGGYNEQFF.

The rearrangement links TRBV9 to TRBJ2-1; TRBD1 is a possible D gene (6 bases). The germline V and J ends were trimmed by 0 bases and 9 bases, with 16 bases remaining between them. CDR3 length: 15 amino acids. Germline V CDR1 and CDR2: SGDLS, YYNGEE. The CDR3 bases are TGTGCCAGCAGCGTAGCTCACTCCCGAGGGGGTGAGCAGTTCTTC. Amino acid sequence: CASSVAHSRGGEQFF.

This clone showed up just a few times. The gene calls are TRBV18 and TRBJ1-2; D is unclear. Per germline, CDR1 KGHSH and CDR2 LQKENI. V was pared by 2 bases and J by 13 bases, with 17 bases between. CDR3 length: 13 amino acids. The CDR3 coding sequence is TGTGCCAGCTCACCAGGGGTTGTCACTATAAGCACCTTC. Encoded protein: CASSPGVVTISTF.

The chain carries TRBV9 and TRBJ1-3; 7 bases align to TRBD1. J was trimmed by 0 bases and V by 3 bases; bases with no gene match: 6. The CDR3 loop spans 16 amino acids. Germline-derived CDR1 and CDR2 are SGDLS and YYNGEE. CDR3 DNA sequence: TGTGCCAGCAGCGCTACAGGGGCCTTCTCTGGAAACACCATATATTTT. It codes for CASSATGAFSGNTIYF.

The CDR3 reads CASSELGPYQPQHF. The CDR3 nucleotides read TGTGCCAGCAGTGAACTAGGGCCTTATCAGCCCCAGCATTTT. This chain joins TRBV6-1 and TRBJ1-5; no clear D. With 2 bases removed from V and 5 bases from J, the gap between germline ends came to 10 bases. This CDR3 spans 14 amino acids. Per the germline V gene, CDR1 is MNHNS and CDR2 is SASEGT.

The V gene is TRBV2, the J gene TRBJ2-1; perhaps TRBD1 as D (6 bases). Germline-derived CDR1 and CDR2 are SNHLY and FYNNEI. The CDR3 is made up of 13 amino acids. The ends were cut back, 6 bases at V and 5 bases at J, with 11 bases in the middle. CDR3 amino acids: CASSRDRNNEQFF. The DNA for the CDR3 is TGTGCCAGCAGCCGAGACAGGAACAATGAGCAGTTCTTC.

The J gene is TRBJ1-4, the V gene TRBV11-2; TRBD1 might be the D (6 bases). The CDR3 extends over 14 amino acids. Germline-derived CDR1 and CDR2 are SGHAT and FQNNGV. The V end lost 5 bases, the J end lost 8 bases, and 15 bases lay between the germline ends. The CDR3 DNA reads TGTGCCAGCAGCCCAACAGGGATAGAAGAAAAACTGTTTTTT. Its protein product is CASSPTGIEEKLFF.

The chain uses TRBV11-2 and TRBJ2-4, with 9 positions matching TRBD2. This CDR3 has 17 amino acids. CDR1 and CDR2 (germline): SGHAT, FQNNGV. The V and J ends lost 2 bases and 0 bases, in that order; junction bases with no gene match: 5. CDR3 amino acids: CASSLIAGGLAKNIQYF. The DNA for the CDR3 is TGTGCCAGCAGCTTAATCGCGGGGGGGCTAGCCAAAAACATTCAGTACTTC.

The gene calls are TRBV6-5 and TRBJ2-1, with D possibly TRBD1 on 6 matching bases. Germline lookup yields CDR1 MNHEY and CDR2 SVGAGI. Trimming removed 8 bases from V and 3 bases from J, with 14 bases in between. The CDR3 spans 14 residues. The CDR3 DNA follows: TGTGCCAGCCGGGGACAACCAATCTACAATGAGCAGTTCTTC. This translates into CASRGQPIYNEQFF.

The chain joins TRBV5-1 to TRBJ1-2; possibly TRBD1 for D (6 bases). V lost 4 bases, J lost 4 bases, and 14 bases lay in between. This CDR3 spans 14 amino acids. Germline V gene lookup returns CDR1 SGHRS and CDR2 YFSETQ. The CDR3 sequence is CASSREGGTYGYTF. The CDR3 bases are TGCGCCAGCAGCAGGGAGGGGGGAACCTATGGCTACACCTTC.

The chain recombines TRBV4-2 with TRBJ2-2; 8 bases map to TRBD1. This CDR3 comprises 13 residues. V lost 3 bases and J lost 7; bases outside the gene matches: 1. From germline, CDR1 is LGHNA and CDR2 YNFKEQ. The CDR3 DNA reads as TGTGCCAGCAGCCATGACAGGGGCGGGGAGCTGTTTTTT. The encoded protein is CASSHDRGGELFF.

V and J are TRBV5-8 and TRBJ2-3, with D tentatively TRBD1 (6 bases). The CDR3 length is 16 residues. Trimming removed 5 bases at V and 1 base at J, with 17 bases between. Looked up from germline, CDR1 is SGHTS and CDR2 is YDEGEE. The CDR3 protein is CASSSNRVLGTDTQYF. The CDR3 DNA reads TGTGCCAGCAGTTCCAACAGGGTGTTAGGCACAGATACGCAGTATTTT.

The CDR3 reads CASSLGGQGSYGYTF. The CDR3 bases are TGCGCCAGCAGCTTGGGGGGCCAGGGGAGCTATGGCTACACCTTC. The chain is built from TRBV5-1 and TRBJ1-2; a weak D match, TRBD1 (6 bases). The CDR3 totals 15 residues. V was shortened by 0 bases and J by 4 bases, with 13 bases between the two germline ends. Germline CDR1 SGHRS, CDR2 YFSETQ.

This rearrangement joins TRBV5-5 to TRBJ2-5; D not certain. The germline V gene has CDR1 SGHKS and CDR2 YYEKEE (reference sequence). This CDR3 region has 13 residues. V gave up 0 bases and J gave up 2 bases, with 5 bases separating them. DNA for the CDR3: TGTGCCAGCAGCTTGGCAGCTCAAGAGACCCAGTACTTC. Amino acids: CASSLAAQETQYF. The complete variable domain, with remaining parts taken from reference TRBV5-5 and TRBJ2-5, reads DAGVTQSPTHLIKTRGQQVTLRCSPISGHKSVSWYQQVLGQGPQFIFQYYEKEERGRGNFPDRFSARQFPNYSSELNVNALLLGDSALYLCASSLAAQETQYFGPGTRLLVL.

This chain uses TRBV6-1 with TRBJ2-2, with a possible D match to TRBD1 (6 bases). Looked up from germline, CDR1 is MNHNS and CDR2 is SASEGT. Trimming shortened V by 6 bases and J by 7 bases, and 12 bases separated the two germline ends. This CDR3 has 13 residues. As DNA, the CDR3 is TGTGCCAGCAGCTTCAGGGGTCACGGGGAGCTGTTTTTT. Its protein is CASSFRGHGELFF.

The V call is TRBV19, the J call TRBJ2-7, with TRBD1 matching over 8 bases. From germline, CDR1 is LNHDA and CDR2 SQIVND (reference sequence). J gave up 5 bases and V 5 bases, and 8 bases lay outside the gene matches. This CDR3 region has 14 residues. The CDR3 spells CASSPRTGQNEQYF. The DNA for the CDR3 is TGTGCCAGTAGTCCCCGGACAGGGCAGAACGAGCAGTACTTC.

The V call is TRBV19, the J call TRBJ1-1; weak D call: TRBD1 (6 bases). This CDR3 contains 16 residues. CDR1 and CDR2 (germline): LNHDA, SQIVND (reference sequence). The V and J ends lost 3 bases and 0 bases respectively, with 14 bases between them. The CDR3: CASSMRRTAMNTEAFF. The CDR3 bases are TGTGCCAGTAGTATGAGGAGGACAGCGATGAACACTGAAGCTTTCTTT.

In this sample, this clone turned up once. The CDR3 here is CASRLGTAPSYEQYF. Here the CDR3 DNA reads TGTGCCAGCAGACTGGGGACTGCTCCCTCCTACGAGCAGTACTTC. The J gene is TRBJ2-7, the V gene TRBV11-2; possibly TRBD2 for D (6 bases). V was cut by 6 bases and J by 0 bases, with 15 bases left in between. The length of the CDR3 is 15 residues. Per germline, CDR1 SGHAT and CDR2 FQNNGV.

The rearrangement joins TRBV7-2 to TRBJ1-1, with D perhaps matching TRBD1 (5 bases). CDR1 and CDR2 (germline): SGHTA, FQGNSA. V was trimmed by 4 bases and J by 1 base, leaving 22 bases between them. CDR3 length: 18 amino acids. CDR3 in amino acids: CASSSPRGAAIQNTEAFF. CDR3 DNA sequence: TGTGCCAGCAGCTCCCCAAGAGGGGCCGCAATCCAGAACACTGAAGCTTTCTTT.

The CDR3 DNA reads as TGTGCCAGCAGCCCCGGGACAGCCCTAGGAAACACCATATATTTT. Residues: CASSPGTALGNTIYF. The gene calls are TRBV7-8 and TRBJ1-3, with 7 bases lining up with TRBD1. J gave up 4 bases and V 5 bases, and 8 bases lay outside the gene matches. CDR3 size: 15 residues. Germline V gene sequence: CDR1 SGHVS, CDR2 FQNEAQ.